This T cell receptor (beta chain) was captured in a study of early T cells in non-severe SARS-CoV-2 infection. Study background: Sequencing of unsorted whole blood was done on bulk RNA, leaving chains unpaired.

The table lists this clonotype with a few counts. TCRdb re-called the 5' RACE reads through MiXCR, storing one row per CDR3 protein. The sample has tens of thousands of distinct CDR3 sequences; over 13% are singletons. The sequence came from an adult who was a healthcare worker with PCR-confirmed SARS-CoV-2 infection or an uninfected control (not recorded which). Sequencing was done on a sample of whole blood.

The CDR3 region has the DNA TGTGCCAGCAGCTTATTGCCATACCAAGAGACCCAGTACTTC. Protein product: CASSLLPYQETQYF. The chain has TRBV7-8 and TRBJ2-5, with D uncertain. Trimming removed 2 bases at V and 0 bases at J, with 7 bases between. The CDR3 has 14 amino acids. Germline V gives CDR1 SGHVS, CDR2 FQNEAQ. Combining the CDR3 with reference TRBV7-8 and TRBJ2-5 gives the whole variable domain GAGVSQSPRYKVAKRGQDVALRCDPISGHVSLFWYQQALGQGPEFLTYFQNEAQLDKSGLPSDRFFAERPEGSVSTLKIQRTQQEDSAVYLCASSLLPYQETQYFGPGTRLLVL.